This section outlines one T cell receptor (beta chain) sequence together with its context. The V and J ends lost 3 bases and 3 bases respectively, with 6 bases between them. Germline V gives CDR1 WSHSY, CDR2 SAAADI. This CDR3 region has 12 residues. This sample is drawn from a study of blood T cell repertoires in COVID-19. The protocol was immunoSEQ multiplex PCR, while the TCRdb copy is restricted to in-frame clones and leaves out a portion. The sample holds about 150,000 clones; approximately 80% are singletons and the top ten take approximately 5%. Input material: peripheral blood. The TCR comes from a human donor in a cohort sampled during active COVID-19. This sequence joins TRBV10-2 and TRBJ2-7; perhaps TRBD1 as D (5 bases). CDR3 DNA sequence: TGCGCCAGCAGTGACACAGGCTACGAGCAGTACTTC. Its translation is CASSDTGYEQYF.